One T cell receptor beta chain is described in this entry. The data belong to a study of cytomegalovirus exposure and HLA in healthy donors. The CDR3 extends over 16 amino acids. In germline, CDR1 is LGHNA, CDR2 YSLEER. Trimming took 4 bases from V and 4 from J, leaving 16 bases between them. PCR employed 60 Vbeta and 13 Jbeta primers. Sequenced by immunoSEQ multiplex PCR; TCRdb stores in-frame clones only, minus some. The repertoire has approximately 140,000 clones, about three quarters of them found once; the top ten carry approximately 6.3%. The chain combines TRBV4-3 with TRBJ2-2; TRBD2 is a possible D gene (5 bases). The sequenced sample consisted of PBMCs. This sequence originates from a man aged 35 to 55 in good health and CMV-seropositive. The CDR3 here is CASSPGAVGGTGELFF. The CDR3 nucleotides are TGCGCCAGCAGCCCAGGCGCGGTCGGAGGCACCGGGGAGCTGTTTTTT.